The clone carrying this TCR beta chain showed up just a few times. No antigen is known for it. The data are from a study of T-cell memory formation after mild COVID-19. The study, taken as a whole, reports: Researchers found some responding clones in pre-infection memory, a sign that cross-reactive memory joined. Later expanders leaned CD4+, whereas clones that contracted between day 15 and 85 were balanced CD4/CD8. Clones that contracted clustered mainly in CM and EM if CD4+ and in EMRA if CD8+.

This CDR3 has 16 residues. The trim removed 4 bases at V and 0 bases at J, leaving 8 bases unmatched. From germline, CDR1 is SGDLS and CDR2 YYNGEE. Constant-segment primers served in 5'RACE that generated TCR alpha and TCR beta cDNA libraries bearing sample barcodes and UMIs. Via MiXCR, TCRdb re-called the 5' RACE reads, giving one row per CDR3 protein. The sample gives over 120,000 distinct CDR3 sequences, about 23% of which show up once; around a quarter is in the top ten. This chain connects TRBV9 to TRBJ2-3, with 7 bases fitting TRBD2. The sequenced sample consisted of PBMCs or a T cell subset sorted from them (not recorded which). The sequence was obtained from an adult woman who had mild COVID-19 (a few samples of this study predate the infection). Cell type and time point are not known. CDR3 sequence reads: CASSTVEGGSTDTQYF. The CDR3 bases are TGTGCCAGCAGCACAGTAGAGGGAGGGAGCACAGATACGCAGTATTTT.